This paragraph covers one TCR beta chain sequence. Clones were sequenced by immunoSEQ multiplex PCR, and TCRdb holds only the in-frame ones, with some missing. The sample includes some 15,000 clones, approximately 70% of them seen just once. Regarding time point: after neoadjuvant nivolumab, at surgical resection. Analysis of PBMCs was direct, with no culture step. Trimming shortened V by 0 bases and J by 2 bases, and 8 bases separated the two germline ends. Germline V gene sequence: CDR1 MNHEY, CDR2 SVGAGI. There are 14 residues in the CDR3. These data belong to a study of neoadjuvant anti-PD-1 for oral cavity cancer. As for the study in general: Before surgery, most patients got three to four biweekly 3 mg/kg nivolumab doses. Patients without progression received a fourth nivolumab dose around day 43, then surgical resection on days 50-56.

The specimen was PBMCs, collected after nivolumab (anti-PD-1) treatment. This rearrangement joins TRBV6-5 to TRBJ2-7; D is unresolved. The source of this sequence is a person between 40 and 85 years old with oral cavity squamous cell carcinoma. As DNA, the CDR3 is TGTGCCAGCAGTTACTCGTTGGCCCCCTACGAGCAGTACTTC. Encoded protein: CASSYSLAPYEQYF.